Listed below are T cell receptor beta chains from one sample, sequenced in a study of siplizumab effects on memory and regulatory T cells. Method: immunoSEQ multiplex PCR; TCRdb's copy keeps in-frame clones and lacks some. The sample includes roughly 64,000 clones, 96% seen only once; the top ten take about 0.1%. Sequencing used naive CD8+ T cells sorted from blood. These receptor sequences come from a human donor in good health. Each CDR3 is given without its conserved first and last residue.

ASSEEKSF TRBJ1-1 TRBV2
ASSASGPQDEQF TRBJ2-1 TRBV2
ASSLAVTGGTEQY NA TRBV28
ASSEWGAENTEAF TRBJ1-1 TRBV6-1
ASRAGGGYGYT TRBJ1-2 TRBV27
ASSLFRGGEAYGYT TRBJ1-2 TRBV11-2
ASSFRGGDTQY TRBJ2-3 TRBV5-4
ASSREGLNTGELF TRBJ2-2 TRBV7-9
ASSLIEDEQF TRBJ2-1 TRBV4-2
ASSLSGTYNEQF TRBJ2-1 TRBV27
ASSLTTTGNTEAF TRBJ1-1 TRBV27
ASSFSGGAVEQF TRBJ2-1 TRBV7-9
ASSLGTGTVEQY TRBJ2-7 TRBV27
ASSVGTLSGNTIY TRBJ1-3 TRBV19
ASIPPVGNYGYT TRBJ1-2 TRBV2
ASSVVGDTDTQY TRBJ2-3 TRBV9
ASSLGSLGTGELF TRBJ2-2 TRBV7-9
ASSYLIVGDNEQF TRBJ2-1 TRBV6-6